Each of the 4 T cell receptor beta chains below was sequenced from the same sample in a study of radiotherapy plus CTLA-4 blockade in lung cancer. The assay was immunoSEQ multiplex PCR, and TCRdb's table has in-frame clones only and misses some. The sample has approximately 89,000 clones; approximately 82% are singletons. The sample was peripheral blood, taken from a patient treated with radiotherapy plus ipilimumab. The receptors shown here come from a human donor with non-small cell lung cancer that progressed on radiotherapy plus ipilimumab.

This clone was seen a handful of times. The V gene is TRBV18, the J gene TRBJ2-1; D unresolved. The germline V gene has CDR1 KGHSH and CDR2 LQKENI. Deletions cut 5 bases from V and 0 bases from J, with 8 bases between. The CDR3 consists of 14 residues. The CDR3 is CASSMGDSYNEQFF. CDR3 nucleotides: TGTGCCAGCTCAATGGGTGACTCCTACAATGAGCAGTTCTTC.

The rearrangement joins TRBV5-1 to TRBJ2-3; TRBD1 is a possible D gene (6 bases). V was pared by 0 bases and J by 2 bases, with 13 bases between. There are 16 residues in the CDR3. The germline gives CDR1 SGHRS, CDR2 YFSETQ. CDR3 sequence: CASSLGQGPITDTQYF. CDR3 DNA: TGCGCCAGCAGCTTGGGGCAGGGGCCGATCACAGATACGCAGTATTTT.

The CDR3 region is CASSARGTGGGYTF. CDR3 nucleotide sequence: TGTGCCAGCAGCGCCCGCGGGACAGGGGGTGGCTACACCTTC. The chain employs TRBV9 and TRBJ1-2; 11 nucleotides agree with TRBD1. The CDR3 has 14 amino acids. The germline V gene has CDR1 SGDLS and CDR2 YYNGEE. J was trimmed by 7 bases and V by 3 bases; bases with no gene match: 5. The whole variable domain, filled in from reference TRBV9 and TRBJ1-2, reads DSGVTQTPKHLITATGQRVTLRCSPRSGDLSVYWYQQSLDQGLQFLIQYYNGEERAKGNILERFSAQQFPDLHSELNLSSLELGDSALYFCASSARGTGGGYTFGSGTRLTVV.

The V gene is TRBV7-3, the J gene TRBJ1-6; the match to TRBD1 covers 11 bases. The V segment lost 7 bases and the J segment 13 bases; nucleotides outside the gene matches: 15. Germline-derived CDR1 and CDR2 are SGHTA and FQGTGA. The CDR3 has 16 amino acids. CDR3 bases: TGTGCCAGCACCCTTAGGGCGGGACAGGGGGGTCCTCCCCTCCACTTT. Its protein is CASTLRAGQGGPPLHF.